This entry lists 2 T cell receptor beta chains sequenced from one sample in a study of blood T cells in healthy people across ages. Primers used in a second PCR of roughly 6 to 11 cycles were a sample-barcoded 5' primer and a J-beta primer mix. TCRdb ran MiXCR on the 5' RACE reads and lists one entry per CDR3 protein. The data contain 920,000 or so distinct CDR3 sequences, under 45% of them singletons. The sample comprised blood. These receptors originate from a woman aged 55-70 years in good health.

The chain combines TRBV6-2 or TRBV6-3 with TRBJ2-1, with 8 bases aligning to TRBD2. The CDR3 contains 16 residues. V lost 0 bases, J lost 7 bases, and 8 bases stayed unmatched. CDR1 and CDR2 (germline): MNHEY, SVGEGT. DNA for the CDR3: TGTGCCAGCAGTTACTCGCAGGGCGGGAGGCAGAATGAGCAGTTCTTC. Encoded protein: CASSYSQGGRQNEQFF.

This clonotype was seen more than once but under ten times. DNA for the CDR3: TGTGCCAGCAGTTATCGCAGACAGGGAGGGGCCTACGAGCAGTACTTC. It specifies CASSYRRQGGAYEQYF. The V gene is TRBV6-6, the J gene TRBJ2-7; the D call may be TRBD1 or TRBD2 (7 bases each). Trimming took off 3 bases at V and 2 bases at J, with 17 bases between the two ends. The CDR3 length is 16 residues. Germline CDR1 is MNHNY and CDR2 is SVGAGI (reference sequence).